This T cell receptor (beta chain) was identified during a study of cytomegalovirus exposure and HLA in healthy donors. In the study overall: Samples from HLA-typed donors yielded about 80 million unique TCRs in an early data release. Overall study findings and caveats: TCR beta chains numbering approximately 150 were designated cytomegalovirus-associated.

Vbeta (60) and Jbeta (13) primers were used in the PCR. The table came from immunoSEQ multiplex PCR; TCRdb's copy has only in-frame clones and leaves some out. Here the sample spans some 160,000 clones, around 80% being singletons. This clone was counted a few times. The target antigen is unknown. The specimen sequenced was PBMCs. This TCR came from a woman aged 35 to 49 in good health and CMV-seropositive.

The CDR3, as DNA: TGTGCCGCGGAGGGCTCTGGAAACACCATATATTTT. Protein sequence: CAAEGSGNTIYF. The V gene is TRBV28, the J gene TRBJ1-3; the D is unclear. This CDR3 spans 12 amino acids. CDR1 and CDR2 from the germline V gene are MDHEN and SYDVKM. The germline V and J ends were trimmed by 11 bases and 0 bases, with 8 bases remaining between them. Full variable domain (missing parts from reference TRBV28 and TRBJ1-3): DVKVTQSSRYLVKRTGEKVFLECVQDMDHENMFWYRQDPGLGLRLIYFSYDVKMKEKGDIPEGYSVSREKKERFSLILESASTNQTSMYLCAAEGSGNTIYFGEGSWLTVV.